A selection of T cell receptor beta chains follows, all from one sample in a study of human versus mouse CDR3 diversity and MHC coevolution. Assay used: immunoSEQ multiplex PCR; TCRdb lists only in-frame clones, some missing. The sample shows roughly 81,000 clones, roughly 93% of them seen only once. The material sequenced was naive CD4+ T cells from blood. These receptors were collected from a person aged 30 to 69 in good health. The CDR3 runs from the conserved cysteine through the conserved F or W. Each record gives: clone size, V gene, D gene, J gene, CDR3 DNA, CDR3 protein. The D gene is left open where the match is weak. Clone size is stated in some rows and not others, as once, few, many or a class when expanded.

-,TRBV6-6,-,TRBJ1-1,TGTGCCAGCAGTTACTGGAGGGCCAACACTGAAGCTTTCTTT,CASSYWRANTEAFF
-,TRBV5-1,-,TRBJ2-5,TGCGCCAGCAGCTTGGAAAGCACGTACCAAGAGACCCAGTACTTC,CASSLESTYQETQYF
-,TRBV9,-,TRBJ1-1,TGTGCCAGCAGCGTCCGGGAGAAGCCGAACACTGAAGCTTTCTTT,CASSVREKPNTEAFF
-,TRBV2,-,TRBJ1-2,TGTGCCAGCAGTGAGGTCGGGTTGGGGGGGGGCTATGGCTACACCTTC,CASSEVGLGGGYGYTF
-,TRBV2,-,TRBJ1-1,TGTGCCAGCAGGCGGGACTCGAACACTGAAGCTTTCTTT,CASRRDSNTEAFF
once,TRBV19,-,TRBJ1-1,TGTGCCAGTAGTACCAGGGTCCCTGAAGCTTTCTTT,CASSTRVPEAFF
-,TRBV11-1,TRBD2,TRBJ2-2,TGTGCCAGCAGGGGGGGGGATTCGAACACCGGGGAGCTGTTTTTT,CASRGGDSNTGELFF
-,TRBV7-7,TRBD1,TRBJ2-2,TGTGCTAGCAGGTCCACCGGGACAGGGGGTACCGGGGAGCTGTTTTTT,CASRSTGTGGTGELFF
-,TRBV18,TRBD1,TRBJ2-5,TGTGCCAGCTCACCTTCGACAGGGGGGATACAAGAGACCCAGTACTTC,CASSPSTGGIQETQYF
-,TRBV7-9,TRBD1,TRBJ1-3,TGTGCCAGCAGCTTCTGGACAGGGGACTCTGGAAACACCATATATTTT,CASSFWTGDSGNTIYF
-,TRBV2,TRBD1,TRBJ1-4,TGTGCCAGCAGGTTCGACAGGGGGGCTAATGAAAAACTGTTTTTT,CASRFDRGANEKLFF
-,TRBV7-8,-,TRBJ2-7,TGTGCCAGCAGCTCAGGTGGTAGCGTAAACTACGAGCAGTACTTC,CASSSGGSVNYEQYF
once,TRBV15,-,TRBJ1-1,TGTGCCACCAGCAGAGAGCCCAACAGGGCAGCTTTCTTT,CATSREPNRAAFF
-,TRBV5-4,-,TRBJ2-7,TGTGCCAGCAGCCCAGATCACAGGCAACCGTCGCAGTACTTC,CASSPDHRQPSQYF
-,TRBV9,TRBD1,TRBJ1-3,TGTGCCAGCAGCGTAGATCCGGGACAGGTTTATTTT,CASSVDPGQVYF
-,TRBV19,TRBD1,TRBJ2-3,TGTGCCATATCACAGGGGTACACAGATACGCAGTATTTT,CAISQGYTDTQYF
-,TRBV9,TRBD1,TRBJ1-1,TGTGCCAGCAGCACCACGACAGGGGGGACTGAAGCTTTCTTT,CASSTTTGGTEAFF
-,TRBV19,TRBD1,TRBJ1-2,TGTGCCAGTACCCTCGCAGGGGGCCATGGCTACACCTTC,CASTLAGGHGYTF
-,TRBV12-5,-,TRBJ2-5,TGTGCTAGTGGTTTAGGGGCTGAGAGGGAGACCCAGTACTTC,CASGLGAERETQYF
-,TRBV5-1,-,TRBJ2-3,TGCGCCAGCAGCGCCGGGACACCGGGCGTGGATACGCAGTATTTT,CASSAGTPGVDTQYF
-,TRBV5-1,TRBD1,TRBJ2-1,TGCGCCAGCAGCGTAGCACCTGGGACAGGGAACAATGAGCAGTTCTTC,CASSVAPGTGNNEQFF
once,TRBV6-1,TRBD1,TRBJ2-7,TGTGCCAGCAGTCAGAGACAGGGGAGCCACGAGCAGTACTTC,CASSQRQGSHEQYF
-,TRBV20-1,-,TRBJ1-2,TGCAGTGCTAGAGATGGGCGAGGCTACACCTTC,CSARDGRGYTF
few,TRBV19,TRBD1,TRBJ1-2,TGTGCCAGTAGTATACGGACAGGGGGTAGCTATGGCTACACCTTC,CASSIRTGGSYGYTF
once,TRBV4-2,TRBD1,TRBJ2-7,TGTGCCAGCAGCCAAGGACAGGGCTCCTACGAGCAGTACTTC,CASSQGQGSYEQYF
-,TRBV6-1,-,TRBJ1-2,TGTGCCAGCAGTGAACCCAGGGTTGGCTACACCTTC,CASSEPRVGYTF
-,TRBV7-2,-,TRBJ1-4,TGTGCCAGCAGCCGAGCGCCCGGAGTAACTAATGAAAAACTGTTTTTT,CASSRAPGVTNEKLFF
once,TRBV7-3,TRBD2,TRBJ2-1,TGTGCCAGCAGCTTGAGGGAGCCGGGACTAGCGGGAGGCGAGCAGTTCTTC,CASSLREPGLAGGEQFF
-,TRBV6-5,-,TRBJ1-6,TGTGCCAGCAGCCCGGGATCGACGAAGAATTCACCCCTCCACTTT,CASSPGSTKNSPLHF
-,TRBV6-5,TRBD2,TRBJ2-5,TGTGCCAGCAGTTACTCTTCCCAGCGGGGGGGCGAGACCCAGTACTTC,CASSYSSQRGGETQYF
-,TRBV6-4,-,TRBJ2-1,TGTGCCAGCAGGGGAGCGGGCGACAATGAGCAGTTCTTC,CASRGAGDNEQFF
-,TRBV27,-,TRBJ2-5,TGTGCCAGCAGGGCGAGCGGGGAGACCCAGTACTTC,CASRASGETQYF
-,TRBV18,-,TRBJ2-7,TGTGCCAGCTCACCAACGGGGAACGAGCAGTACTTC,CASSPTGNEQYF
-,TRBV20-1,TRBD2,TRBJ2-7,TGCAGTGCTATGGCGGGGGTCGAGCAGTACTTC,CSAMAGVEQYF
-,TRBV28,TRBD1,TRBJ2-7,TGTGCCAGCAGCTTGACCGGGACAGGGGTCTACGAGCAGTACTTC,CASSLTGTGVYEQYF
-,TRBV7-2,-,TRBJ1-4,TGTGCCAGCAGCTCGCGAAGACAAACAACTAATGAAAAACTGTTTTTT,CASSSRRQTTNEKLFF
-,TRBV5-1,TRBD1,TRBJ2-7,TGCGCCAGCAGCCCGGGACAGGGACGGAGCTCCTACGAGCAGTACTTC,CASSPGQGRSSYEQYF